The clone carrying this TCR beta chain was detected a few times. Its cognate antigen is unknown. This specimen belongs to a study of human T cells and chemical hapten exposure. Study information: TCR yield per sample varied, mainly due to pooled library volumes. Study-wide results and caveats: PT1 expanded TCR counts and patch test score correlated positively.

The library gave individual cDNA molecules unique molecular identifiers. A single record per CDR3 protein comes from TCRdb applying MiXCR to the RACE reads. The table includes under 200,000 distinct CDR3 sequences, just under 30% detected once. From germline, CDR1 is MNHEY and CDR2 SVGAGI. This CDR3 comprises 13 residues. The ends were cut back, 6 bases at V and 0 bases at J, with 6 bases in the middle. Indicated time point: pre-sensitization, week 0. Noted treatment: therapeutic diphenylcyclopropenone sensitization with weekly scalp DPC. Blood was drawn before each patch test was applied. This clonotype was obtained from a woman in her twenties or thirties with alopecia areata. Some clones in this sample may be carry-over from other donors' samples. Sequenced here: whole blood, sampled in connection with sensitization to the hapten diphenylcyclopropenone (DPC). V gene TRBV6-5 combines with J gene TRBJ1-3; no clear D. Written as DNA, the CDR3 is TGTGCCAGCAGGGTGTTCTCTGGAAACACCATATATTTT. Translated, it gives CASRVFSGNTIYF.